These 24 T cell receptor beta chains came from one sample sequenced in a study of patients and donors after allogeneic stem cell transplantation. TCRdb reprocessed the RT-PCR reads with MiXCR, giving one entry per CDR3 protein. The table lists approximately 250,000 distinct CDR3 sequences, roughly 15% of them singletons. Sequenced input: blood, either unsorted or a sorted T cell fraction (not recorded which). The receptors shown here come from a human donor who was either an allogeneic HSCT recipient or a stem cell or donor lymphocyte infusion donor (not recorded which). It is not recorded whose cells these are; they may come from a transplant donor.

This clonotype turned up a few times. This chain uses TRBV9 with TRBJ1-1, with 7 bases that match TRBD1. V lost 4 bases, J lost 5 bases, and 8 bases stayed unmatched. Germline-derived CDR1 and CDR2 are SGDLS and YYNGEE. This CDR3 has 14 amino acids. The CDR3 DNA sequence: TGTGCCAGCAGCCCTGGAAGGGGGCGGACTGAAGCTTTCTTT. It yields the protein CASSPGRGRTEAFF.

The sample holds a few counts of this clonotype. As DNA, the CDR3 is TGTGCCAGCAGCCCCGACCCCCCGGGAGGCTACACCTTC. Translating gives CASSPDPPGGYTF. The chain links TRBV7-2 to TRBJ1-2, with D hard to call. CDR1 SGHTA and CDR2 FQGNSA come from the germline V gene. Trimming took off 5 bases at V and 8 bases at J, with 15 bases between the two ends. This CDR3 comprises 13 residues.

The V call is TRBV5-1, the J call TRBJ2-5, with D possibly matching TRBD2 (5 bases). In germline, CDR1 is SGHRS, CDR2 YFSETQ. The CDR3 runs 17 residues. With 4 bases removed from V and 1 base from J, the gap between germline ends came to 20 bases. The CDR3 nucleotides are TGCGCCAGCAGCGCTATTTTCTGGGAGCCCTTCCAAGAGACCCAGTACTTC. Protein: CASSAIFWEPFQETQYF.

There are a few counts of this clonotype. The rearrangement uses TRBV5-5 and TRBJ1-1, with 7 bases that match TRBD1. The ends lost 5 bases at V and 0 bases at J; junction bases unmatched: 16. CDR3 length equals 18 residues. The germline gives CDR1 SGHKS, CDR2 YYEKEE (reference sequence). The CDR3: CASRSYNRDRVLNTEAFF. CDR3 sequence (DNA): TGTGCCAGCAGATCTTACAACCGGGACAGAGTTCTGAACACTGAAGCTTTCTTT. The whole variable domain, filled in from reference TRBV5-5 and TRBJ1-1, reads DAGVTQSPTHLIKTRGQQVTLRCSPISGHKSVSWYQQVLGQGPQFIFQYYEKEERGRGNFPDRFSARQFPNYSSELNVNALLLGDSALYLCASRSYNRDRVLNTEAFFGQGTRLTVV.

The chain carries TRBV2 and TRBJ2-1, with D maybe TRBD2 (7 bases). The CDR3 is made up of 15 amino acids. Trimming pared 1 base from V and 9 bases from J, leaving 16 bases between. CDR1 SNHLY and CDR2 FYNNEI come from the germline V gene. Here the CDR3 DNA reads TGTGCCAGCAGTGAAGGGACTAGAGGGGGGGGTGAGCAGTTCTTC. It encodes CASSEGTRGGGEQFF.

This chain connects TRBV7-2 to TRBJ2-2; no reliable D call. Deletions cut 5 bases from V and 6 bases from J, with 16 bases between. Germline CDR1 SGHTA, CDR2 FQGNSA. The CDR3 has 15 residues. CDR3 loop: CASSLQQKVAGELFF. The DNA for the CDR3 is TGTGCCAGCAGCCTCCAACAGAAGGTGGCCGGGGAGCTGTTTTTT.

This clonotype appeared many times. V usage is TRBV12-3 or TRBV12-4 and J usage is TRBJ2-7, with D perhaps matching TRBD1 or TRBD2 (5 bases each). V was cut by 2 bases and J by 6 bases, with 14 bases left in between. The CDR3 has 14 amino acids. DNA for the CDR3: TGTGCCAGCAGTTTAATGGGTGGGGACGGCGAGCAGTACTTC. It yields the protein CASSLMGGDGEQYF.

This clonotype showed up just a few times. CDR3 sequence: CASSLAYEAFF. The CDR3 coding sequence is TGTGCCAGCAGTTTGGCGTATGAAGCTTTCTTT. This chain joins TRBV28 and TRBJ1-1, with D unresolved. The CDR3 sequence is 11 residues long. Trimming removed 3 bases at V and 7 bases at J, with 6 bases between. CDR1 MDHEN and CDR2 SYDVKM come from the germline V gene. Using reference TRBV28 and TRBJ1-1 for the parts outside the CDR3, the full variable domain is DVKVTQSSRYLVKRTGEKVFLECVQDMDHENMFWYRQDPGLGLRLIYFSYDVKMKEKGDIPEGYSVSREKKERFSLILESASTNQTSMYLCASSLAYEAFFGQGTRLTVV.

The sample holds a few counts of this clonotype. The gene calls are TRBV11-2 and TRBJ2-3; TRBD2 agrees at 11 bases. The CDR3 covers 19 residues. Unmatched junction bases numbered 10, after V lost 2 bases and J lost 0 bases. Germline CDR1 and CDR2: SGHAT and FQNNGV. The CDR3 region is CASSLTIELAGGSTDTQYF. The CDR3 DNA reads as TGTGCCAGCAGCTTAACTATTGAATTAGCGGGGGGGAGCACAGATACGCAGTATTTT.

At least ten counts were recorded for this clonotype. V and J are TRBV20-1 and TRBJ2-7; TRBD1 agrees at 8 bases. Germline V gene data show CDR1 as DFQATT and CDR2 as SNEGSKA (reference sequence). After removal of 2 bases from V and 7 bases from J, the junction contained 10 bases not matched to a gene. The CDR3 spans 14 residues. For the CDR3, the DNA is TGCAGTGCTAGAATCGGACAGGGAGTAGGGGAGCAGTACTTC. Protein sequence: CSARIGQGVGEQYF.

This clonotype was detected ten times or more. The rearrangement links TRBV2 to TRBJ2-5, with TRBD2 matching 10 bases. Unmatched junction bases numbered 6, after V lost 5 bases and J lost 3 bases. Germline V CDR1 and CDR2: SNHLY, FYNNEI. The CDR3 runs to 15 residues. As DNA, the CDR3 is TGTGCCAGCAGTCCCTGGACTAGCGGAGAAGAGACCCAGTACTTC. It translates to CASSPWTSGEETQYF. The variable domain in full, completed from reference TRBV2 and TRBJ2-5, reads EPEVTQTPSHQVTQMGQEVILRCVPISNHLYFYWYRQILGQKVEFLVSFYNNEISEKSEIFDDQFSVERPDGSNFTLKIRSTKLEDSAMYFCASSPWTSGEETQYFGPGTRLLVL.

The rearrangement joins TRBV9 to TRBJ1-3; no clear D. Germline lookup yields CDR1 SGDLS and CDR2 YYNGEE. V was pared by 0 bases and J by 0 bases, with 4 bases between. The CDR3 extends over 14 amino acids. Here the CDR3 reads CASSVVDSGNTIYF. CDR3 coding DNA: TGTGCCAGCAGCGTAGTGGACTCTGGAAACACCATATATTTT.

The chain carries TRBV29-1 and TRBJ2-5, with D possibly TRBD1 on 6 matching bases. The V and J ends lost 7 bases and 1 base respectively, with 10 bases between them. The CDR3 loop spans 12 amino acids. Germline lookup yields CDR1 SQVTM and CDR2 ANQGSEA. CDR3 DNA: TGCAGCGCTCTGGACAGCCAAGAGACCCAGTACTTC. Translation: CSALDSQETQYF.

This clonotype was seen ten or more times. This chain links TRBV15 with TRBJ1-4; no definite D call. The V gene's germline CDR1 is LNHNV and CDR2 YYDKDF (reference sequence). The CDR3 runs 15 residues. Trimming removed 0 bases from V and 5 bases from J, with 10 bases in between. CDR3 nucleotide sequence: TGTGCCACCAGCAGAGATCGCGAAGAGAATGAAAAACTGTTTTTT. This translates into CATSRDREENEKLFF.

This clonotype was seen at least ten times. This chain's CDR3 is CASSLGQSLNTEAFF. The CDR3 bases are TGTGCCAGCAGCTTGGGGCAGTCTTTGAACACTGAAGCTTTCTTT. This chain links TRBV7-8 with TRBJ1-1; a possible D gene is TRBD1 (5 bases). CDR3 length: 15 amino acids. The V gene lost 3 bases and the J gene lost 0 bases, with 11 bases spanning the gap. Germline lookup yields CDR1 SGHVS and CDR2 FQNEAQ.

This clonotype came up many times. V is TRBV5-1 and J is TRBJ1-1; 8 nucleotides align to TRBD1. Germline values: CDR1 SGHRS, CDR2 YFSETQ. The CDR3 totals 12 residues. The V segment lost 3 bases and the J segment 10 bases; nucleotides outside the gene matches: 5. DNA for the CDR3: TGCGCCAGCAGCTCCGGGACAGGTTCAGCTTTCTTT. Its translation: CASSSGTGSAFF.

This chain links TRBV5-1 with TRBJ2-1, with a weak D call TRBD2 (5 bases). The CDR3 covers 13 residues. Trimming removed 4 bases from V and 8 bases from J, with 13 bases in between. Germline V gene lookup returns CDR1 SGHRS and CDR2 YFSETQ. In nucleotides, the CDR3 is TGCGCCAGCAGCCACGGGGAGAGGGATGAGCAGTTCTTC. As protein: CASSHGERDEQFF.

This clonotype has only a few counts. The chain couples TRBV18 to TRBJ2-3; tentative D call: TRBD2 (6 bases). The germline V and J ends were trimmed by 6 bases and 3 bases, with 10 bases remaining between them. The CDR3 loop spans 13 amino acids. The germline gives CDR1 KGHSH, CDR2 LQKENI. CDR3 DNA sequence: TGTGCCAGCTCCATCCGGGGGACAGATACGCAGTATTTT. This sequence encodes CASSIRGTDTQYF.

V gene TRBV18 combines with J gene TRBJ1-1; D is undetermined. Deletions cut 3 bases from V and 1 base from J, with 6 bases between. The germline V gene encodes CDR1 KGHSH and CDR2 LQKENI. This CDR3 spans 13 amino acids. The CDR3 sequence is CASSPSKNTEAFF. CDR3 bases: TGTGCCAGCTCACCGTCAAAGAACACTGAAGCTTTCTTT.

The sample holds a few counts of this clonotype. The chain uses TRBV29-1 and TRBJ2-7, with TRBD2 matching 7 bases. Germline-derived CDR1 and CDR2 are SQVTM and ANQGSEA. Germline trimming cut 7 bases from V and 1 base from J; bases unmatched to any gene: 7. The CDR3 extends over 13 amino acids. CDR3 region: CSAREGPSYEQYF. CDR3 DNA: TGCAGCGCAAGGGAGGGCCCGTCCTACGAGCAGTACTTC.

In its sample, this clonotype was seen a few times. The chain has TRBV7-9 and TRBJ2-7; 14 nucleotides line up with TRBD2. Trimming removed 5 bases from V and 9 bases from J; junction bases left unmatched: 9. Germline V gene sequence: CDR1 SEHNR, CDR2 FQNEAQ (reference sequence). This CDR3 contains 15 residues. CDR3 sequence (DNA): TGTGCCAGCAGCCCGGGACTAGCGGGGGTCTTGAGGCAGTACTTC. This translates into CASSPGLAGVLRQYF.

In DNA, the CDR3 is TGTGCCAGCAGCCGGGCGACTAGCGGCGAAGATACGCAGTATTTT. Amino acid sequence: CASSRATSGEDTQYF. The J gene is TRBJ2-3, the V gene TRBV3-1; 9 nucleotides line up with TRBD2. The CDR3 is 15 residues long. J was trimmed by 5 bases and V by 4 bases; bases with no gene match: 7. The germline CDR1 and CDR2 sequences are LGHDT and YNNKEL (reference sequence).

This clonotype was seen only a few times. Here the CDR3 DNA reads TGTGCCAGTAGGGCTAAACAGGGGTTCACTGAAGCTTTCTTT. Protein sequence: CASRAKQGFTEAFF. This chain links TRBV19 with TRBJ1-1; 7 bases line up with TRBD1. This CDR3 region has 14 residues. J gave up 4 bases and V 6 bases, and 8 bases lay outside the gene matches. Germline assignment: CDR1 LNHDA and CDR2 SQIVND (reference sequence).

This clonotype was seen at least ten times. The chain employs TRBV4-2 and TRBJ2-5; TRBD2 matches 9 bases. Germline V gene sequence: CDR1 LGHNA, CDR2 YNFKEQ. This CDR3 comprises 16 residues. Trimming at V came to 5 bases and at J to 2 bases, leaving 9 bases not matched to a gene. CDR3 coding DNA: TGTGCCAGCAGCAGGCGACTAGCGGCTTGGCAAGAGACCCAGTACTTC. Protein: CASSRRLAAWQETQYF.